This T cell receptor beta chain stems from a study of persistence of HIV-infected CD4 T cells. The immunoSEQ assay was version 4, run in survey mode. Produced via immunoSEQ multiplex PCR; TCRdb's table is partial and in-frame only. The sample holds about 35,000 clones, over 75% seen once. Notes on this clone: Its cognate antigen is unknown.

An overlapping HIV-1 Gag peptide pool stimulated these cells at about 1 ug/peptide/mL. Sorted nonresponding memory CD4+ T cells were CD40L-negative, CD69-negative, CD45RO-high. Trimming left V 4 bases short and J 0 bases short, with 17 bases between. Germline V lookup: CDR1 SGHNT, CDR2 YYREEE (reference sequence). CDR3 size: 18 residues. The source is an adult with HIV. The donor label of this sample is uncertain. The gene calls are TRBV5-4 and TRBJ2-6, with D hard to call. The source material was cultured CD4+ T cells from PBMCs, sampled from a patient who received antiretroviral therapy. As DNA, the CDR3 is TGTGCCAGCAGCCCCCTGACGGGTATGAACTCTGGGGCCAACGTCCTGACTTTC. This sequence encodes CASSPLTGMNSGANVLTF.